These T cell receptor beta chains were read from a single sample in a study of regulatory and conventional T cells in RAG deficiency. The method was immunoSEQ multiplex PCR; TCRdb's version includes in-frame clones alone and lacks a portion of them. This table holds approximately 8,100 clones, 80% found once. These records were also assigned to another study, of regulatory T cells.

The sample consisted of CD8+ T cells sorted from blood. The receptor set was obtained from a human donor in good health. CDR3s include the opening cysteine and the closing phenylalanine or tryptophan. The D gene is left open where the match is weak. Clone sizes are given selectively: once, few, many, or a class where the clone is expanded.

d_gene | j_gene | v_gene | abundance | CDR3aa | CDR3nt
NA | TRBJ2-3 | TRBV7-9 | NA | CASSLVWESTDTQYF | TGTGCCAGCAGCTTAGTGTGGGAGAGCACAGATACGCAGTATTTT
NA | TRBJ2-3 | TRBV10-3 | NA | CAISDLGTFTDTQYF | TGTGCCATCAGTGATCTCGGGACGTTCACAGATACGCAGTATTTT
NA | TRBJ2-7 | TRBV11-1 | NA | CASSLKGDWGHTYEQYF | TGTGCCAGCAGCTTAAAGGGGGATTGGGGCCATACCTACGAGCAGTACTTC
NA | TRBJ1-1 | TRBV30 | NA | CAWSVVGNTEAFF | TGTGCCTGGAGTGTAGTGGGGAACACTGAAGCTTTCTTT
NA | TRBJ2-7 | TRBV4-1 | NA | CASSQADGYEQYF | TGCGCCAGCAGCCAAGCAGACGGCTACGAGCAGTACTTC
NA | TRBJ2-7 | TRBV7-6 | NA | CASSLGGGANEQYF | TGTGCCAGCAGCTTAGGGGGAGGTGCCAACGAGCAGTACTTC
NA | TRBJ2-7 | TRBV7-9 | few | CASSQIDGSYEQYF | TGTGCCAGCAGCCAAATTGACGGTTCCTACGAGCAGTACTTC
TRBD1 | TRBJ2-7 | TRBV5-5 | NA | CASSFEQGVSYEQYF | TGTGCCAGCAGCTTTGAGCAGGGGGTCTCCTACGAGCAGTACTTC
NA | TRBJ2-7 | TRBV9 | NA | CASSVTPGETYEQYF | TGTGCCAGCAGCGTAACCCCGGGGGAAACGTACGAGCAGTACTTC
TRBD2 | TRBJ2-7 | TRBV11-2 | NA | CASSLAGTKSYEQYF | TGTGCCAGCAGCTTAGCCGGGACTAAAAGTTACGAGCAGTACTTC
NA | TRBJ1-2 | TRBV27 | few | CASRFRDGANYGYTF | TGTGCCAGCAGATTCCGGGACGGAGCTAACTATGGCTACACCTTC
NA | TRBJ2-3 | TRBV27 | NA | CASSFIGDTQYF | TGTGCCAGCAGTTTCATAGGAGATACGCAGTATTTT
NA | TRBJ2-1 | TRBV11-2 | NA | CASSLSGRSDNEQFF | TGTGCCAGCAGCTTATCCGGGAGATCCGACAATGAGCAGTTCTTC
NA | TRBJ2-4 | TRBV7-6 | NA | CASSSAGAADIQYF | TGTGCCAGCAGCTCCGCGGGGGCGGCGGACATTCAGTACTTC
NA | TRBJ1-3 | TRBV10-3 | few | CAISGAPGSGNTIYF | TGTGCCATCAGTGGGGCTCCAGGTTCTGGAAACACCATATATTTT
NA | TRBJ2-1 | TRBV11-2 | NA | CASSPHNEQFF | TGTGCCAGCAGCCCCCACAATGAGCAGTTCTTC
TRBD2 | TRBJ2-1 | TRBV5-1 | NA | CASSLSLAGAEQFF | TGCGCCAGCAGCTTGAGCTTAGCGGGGGCTGAGCAGTTCTTC
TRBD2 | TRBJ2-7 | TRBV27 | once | CASSLGGGGEQYF | TGTGCCAGCAGTTTAGGTGGGGGGGGCGAGCAGTACTTC
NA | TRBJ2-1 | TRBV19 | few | CASSIDADSYNEQFF | TGTGCCAGTAGTATAGACGCGGATTCCTACAATGAGCAGTTCTTC
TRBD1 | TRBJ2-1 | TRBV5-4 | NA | CASSFLIGTGDNEQFF | TGTGCCAGCAGCTTCTTAATTGGGACAGGGGACAATGAGCAGTTCTTC
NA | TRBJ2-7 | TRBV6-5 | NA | CASSLGGASSYEQYF | TGTGCCAGCAGCCTAGGGGGGGCAAGCTCCTACGAGCAGTACTTC
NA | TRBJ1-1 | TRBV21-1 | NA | CASSKEVAGSGWNTEAFF | TGTGCCAGCAGCAAAGAGGTGGCAGGCTCCGGGTGGAACACTGAAGCTTTCTTT
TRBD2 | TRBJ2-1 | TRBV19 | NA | CASSIALAGLSYNEQFF | TGTGCCAGTAGTATAGCACTAGCGGGATTATCCTACAATGAGCAGTTCTTC
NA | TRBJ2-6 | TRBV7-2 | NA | CASSQGRGYSGANVLTF | TGTGCCAGCAGCCAAGGACGGGGTTACTCTGGGGCCAACGTCCTGACTTTC
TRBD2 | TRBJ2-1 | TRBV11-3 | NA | CASSLFRPGTRRYNEQFF | TGTGCCAGCAGCTTATTTCGACCTGGGACTAGAAGATACAATGAGCAGTTCTTC
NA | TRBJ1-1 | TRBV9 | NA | CASSRGGALRDTEAFF | TGTGCCAGCAGCAGGGGAGGGGCGCTTAGGGACACTGAAGCTTTCTTT
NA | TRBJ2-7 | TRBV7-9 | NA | CASSLAPESSYEQYF | TGTGCCAGCAGCTTAGCCCCGGAGAGCTCCTACGAGCAGTACTTC
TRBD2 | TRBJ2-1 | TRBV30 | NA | CAWRAGTSGISYNEQFF | TGTGCCTGGAGGGCCGGGACTAGCGGGATTTCGTACAATGAGCAGTTCTTC
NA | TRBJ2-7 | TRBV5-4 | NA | CASSGLRGYSYEQYF | TGTGCCAGCAGCGGACTACGGGGGTACTCCTACGAGCAGTACTTC
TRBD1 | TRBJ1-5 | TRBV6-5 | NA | CASSMTGYQPQHF | TGTGCCAGCAGCATGACAGGGTATCAGCCCCAGCATTTT
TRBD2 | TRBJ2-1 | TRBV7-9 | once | CASSFREGSYNEQFF | TGTGCCAGCAGCTTCCGGGAGGGCTCCTACAATGAGCAGTTCTTC
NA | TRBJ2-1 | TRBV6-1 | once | CASSETDRDFYNEQFF | TGTGCCAGCAGTGAAACAGACCGGGACTTCTACAATGAGCAGTTCTTC
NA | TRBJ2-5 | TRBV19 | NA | CASSIDNGLQETQYF | TGTGCCAGTAGTATAGATAACGGCTTACAAGAGACCCAGTACTTC